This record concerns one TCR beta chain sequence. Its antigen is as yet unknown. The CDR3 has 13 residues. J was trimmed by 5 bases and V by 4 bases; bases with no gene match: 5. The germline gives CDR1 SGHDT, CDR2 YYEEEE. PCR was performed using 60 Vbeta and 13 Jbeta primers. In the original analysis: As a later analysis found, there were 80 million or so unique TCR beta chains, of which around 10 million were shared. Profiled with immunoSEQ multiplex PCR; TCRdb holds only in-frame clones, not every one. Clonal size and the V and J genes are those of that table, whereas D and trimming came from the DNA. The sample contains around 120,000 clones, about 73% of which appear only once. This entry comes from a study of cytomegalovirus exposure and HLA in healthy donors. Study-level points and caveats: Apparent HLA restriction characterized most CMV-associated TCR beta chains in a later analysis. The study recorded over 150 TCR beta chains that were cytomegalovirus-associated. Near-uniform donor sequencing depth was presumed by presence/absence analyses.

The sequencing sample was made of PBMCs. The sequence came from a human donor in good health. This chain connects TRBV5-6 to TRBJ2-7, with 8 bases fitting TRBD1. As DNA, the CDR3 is TGTGCCAGCAGCAGGGACAGGCGTAACGAGCAGTACTTC. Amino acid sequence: CASSRDRRNEQYF.